Listed here is a single TCR beta chain. Its target antigen remains unknown. Base-call qualities are not available, and no considerably larger clone is one nucleotide away. Using the deep immunoSEQ assay, TCR CDR3 regions were amplified from genomic DNA by multiplex PCR. Genomic DNA extracted from each cell subset was distributed evenly over all wells of several immunoSEQ 96-well plates, and each plate served as one replicate. For sorted subsets, each replicate PCR was loaded with roughly 0.2 ug genomic DNA, equivalent to approximately 27,000 T cell genomes. Purified libraries were quantified with a Qubit 3.0 fluorometer, sized on a Bioanalyzer 2100, and re-quantified with the KAPA Library Quantification kit. Every immunoSEQ 96-well plate was sequenced on a separate single-read 150-cycle Illumina NextSeq 550 flow cell. The authors' analysis ran thus. Because the immunoSEQ output included only junctional sequences and no quality scores, the filtering could not be the same as the filtering used for full-length reads. Sequences were annotated with PyIR, a Python wrapper for IgBLAST v1.9, using IMGT germline references to assign V/J genes and CDR3. Reads with weak V/J assignments (E-value above 1e-6), missing CDR3, stop codons, out-of-frame junctions, or ambiguous translated residues were removed. V3J clonotypes were defined as sequences sharing the same inferred V gene, J gene, and CDR3 amino acid sequence. Percentage overlap between repertoires was computed as shared unique clonotypes divided by the size of the smaller repertoire. Three approaches were used to assess repertoire richness: RTK rarefaction, the Chao1 estimator, and Recon v2.1 estimates of unobserved clonotypes. Generation probabilities for all TCRbeta clonotypes obtained by the gDNA method from a handful of donors were computed using OLGA. As stored in TCRdb, this immuneACCESS dataset retains in-frame rearrangements with V and J assigned. A fraction of the clones does not appear; measured against another copy, unresolved V genes explain less than half of the discrepancy, and the remainder lacks a known reason. The D gene and trimming were derived from the DNA, and the V and J assignments and clone size from that table. The sample contains around 720,000 clones, around 73% of them found a single time. In total, the top ten clones hold under 2% of the sample.

This specimen belongs to a study of shared clonotypes between healthy human individuals (dated by TCRdb to between 2020 and 2021). For context, the study as a whole: A few men and a couple of women, aged 18 to 49 years, made up the cohort. For each donor, CD4 naive and CD4 memory were each run on three plates, CD8 naive on two plates, and CD8 memory on one plate. To estimate repertoire size and how much clonotype sharing occurs between individuals, the study deeply sequenced the blood TCR repertoires of five or six healthy adults. Libraries were prepared and TCR repertoires were sequenced by different laboratories using diverse techniques, in order to increase sequencing depth and limit assay-specific biases. Per donor, leukapheresis produced somewhere between about 0.9 and 9.5 billion PBMCs. Paper-wide results and their limitations: Naive subsets generally had larger estimated clonotype richness than memory subsets did. The small number of donors limited the genetic and exposure-history diversity represented. When a few donors were compared, the shared fraction of clonotypes was roughly 4.8% for naive CD4, about 4% for naive CD8, 2% to 2.5% for memory CD4, and approximately 0.4% for memory CD8. Pairwise subsampling indicated that sequencing depth was expected to affect the degree of clonotype sharing among donors. Sampling was restricted to blood, and TCR repertoires in tissues likely differ from the TCR repertoires found in blood. Clonotypes shared by all four sorted-subset donors showed higher generation probabilities than non-shared clonotypes. Even with the large sequencing depth, rarefaction of the sorted-subset datasets indicated that sequencing was incomplete.

The donors were healthy, HIV-negative adults who had no recently reported acute infections or vaccinations. All donors were Caucasian adults living in Nashville, Tennessee, USA. CD4+ T cells were enriched by magnetic negative selection; naive cells were then positively selected on CD45RA, and the negative fraction formed the memory subset. Blood was obtained by leukapheresis, after which PBMCs were separated by Ficoll-Histopaque density gradient centrifugation and cryopreserved in liquid nitrogen vapor phase. Purity and quantity of every magnetically sorted T cell population were checked by analytical flow cytometry. Each sorted fraction had its genomic DNA isolated and then quantified by UV absorbance on a Nanodrop 2000c. The clonotype comes from a woman between 25 and 40 years old in good health. Sequenced input: memory CD4+ T cells sorted from blood. This specimen's cell subset or site label, interpreted: CD45RA-negative fraction.

The CDR3 sequence is CAISEGKNLAKNIQYF. The nucleotide sequence is given as TGTGCCATCAGTGAGGGGAAGAATCTAGCCAAAAACATTCAGTACTTC. The chain joins TRBV10-3 to TRBJ2-4; the D gene lacks a confident call. V loses 2 bases, J loses 0 bases, and the germline ends lie 11 bases apart. CDR1 ENHRY and CDR2 SYGVKD are derived from the germline V gene. The CDR3 covers 16 residues, taking in both the cysteine and the phenylalanine. Only the CDR3 region is kept as DNA, spanning 48 bases read in frame from base 1.